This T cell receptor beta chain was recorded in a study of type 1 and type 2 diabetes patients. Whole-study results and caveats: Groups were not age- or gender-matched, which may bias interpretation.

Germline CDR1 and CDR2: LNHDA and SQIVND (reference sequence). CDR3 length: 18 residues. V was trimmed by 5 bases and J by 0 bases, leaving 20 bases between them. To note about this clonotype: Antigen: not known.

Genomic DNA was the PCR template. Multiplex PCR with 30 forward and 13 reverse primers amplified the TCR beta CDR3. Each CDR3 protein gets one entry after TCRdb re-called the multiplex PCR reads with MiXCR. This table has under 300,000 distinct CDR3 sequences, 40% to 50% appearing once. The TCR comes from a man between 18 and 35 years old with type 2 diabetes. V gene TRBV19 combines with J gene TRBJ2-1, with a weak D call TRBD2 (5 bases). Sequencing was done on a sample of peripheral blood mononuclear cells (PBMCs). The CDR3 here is CASSPHPWTGSSYNEQFF. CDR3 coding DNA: TGTGCCAGTAGTCCCCACCCTTGGACGGGGAGCTCCTACAATGAGCAGTTCTTC.